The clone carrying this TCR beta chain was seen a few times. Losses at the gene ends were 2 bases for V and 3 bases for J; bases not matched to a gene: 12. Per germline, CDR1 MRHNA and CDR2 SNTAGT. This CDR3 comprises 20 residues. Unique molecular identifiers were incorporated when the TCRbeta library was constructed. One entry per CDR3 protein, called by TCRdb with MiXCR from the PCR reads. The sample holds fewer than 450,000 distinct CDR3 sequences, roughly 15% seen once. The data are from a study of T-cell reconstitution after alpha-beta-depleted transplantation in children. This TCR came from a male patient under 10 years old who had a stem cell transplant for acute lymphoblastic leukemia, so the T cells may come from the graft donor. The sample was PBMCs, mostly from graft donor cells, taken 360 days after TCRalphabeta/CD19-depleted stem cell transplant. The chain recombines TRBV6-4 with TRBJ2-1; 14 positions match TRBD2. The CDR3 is CASSDPGTSGSLTHYNEQFF. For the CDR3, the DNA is TGTGCCAGCAGTGACCCCGGGACTAGCGGGAGTTTGACTCACTACAATGAGCAGTTCTTC.